These 15 T cell receptor beta chains were sequenced from one sample in a study of cytomegalovirus exposure and HLA in healthy donors. The PCR was carried out with 60 Vbeta primers and 13 Jbeta primers. TCRdb's copy holds only in-frame clones and misses some; the assay was immunoSEQ multiplex PCR. The sample table sets out some 120,000 clones. Material: PBMCs. The receptors derive from a man aged 25-45 years in good health and CMV-seronegative.

The genes are TRBV5-1 and TRBJ2-3; D is possibly TRBD2 (5 bases). Germline V gene lookup returns CDR1 SGHRS and CDR2 YFSETQ. The V and J ends lost 0 bases and 4 bases respectively, with 15 bases between them. The CDR3 runs 16 residues. The CDR3 sequence is CASSLEGRGSADTQYF. The CDR3 coding sequence is TGCGCCAGCAGCTTGGAGGGCAGAGGTAGCGCAGATACGCAGTATTTT.

The genes are TRBV7-2 and TRBJ2-7; D gene unclear. The CDR3 runs to 13 residues. CDR1 is SGHTA, CDR2 FQGNSA, per germline. V lost 0 bases to trimming and J lost 3 bases, with 6 bases between them. In nucleotides, the CDR3 is TGTGCCAGCAGCTTAGCGGCCATCTACGAGCAGTACTTC. It is translated as CASSLAAIYEQYF.

This chain joins TRBV19 and TRBJ2-7; TRBD1 aligns across 7 bases. After removal of 5 bases from V and 0 bases from J, the junction contained 7 bases not matched to a gene. This CDR3 has 15 residues. In germline, CDR1 is LNHDA, CDR2 SQIVND (reference sequence). The CDR3 loop reads CASSSQTGSSYEQYF. In DNA form, the CDR3 reads TGTGCCAGTAGTTCACAGACAGGGAGCTCCTACGAGCAGTACTTC.

The V and J genes are TRBV7-9 and TRBJ2-3; 10 positions agree with TRBD2. CDR3 size: 16 residues. J lost 0 bases, V lost 5 bases, and 5 bases had no gene match. Germline loops: CDR1 SEHNR, CDR2 FQNEAQ (reference sequence). CDR3 coding DNA: TGTGCCAGCAGCATAGGACTAGCGGCTAGCACAGATACGCAGTATTTT. Its protein is CASSIGLAASTDTQYF.

The genes are TRBV14 and TRBJ2-3, with 9 bases lining up with TRBD2. The CDR3 has 13 residues. J gave up 14 bases and V 0 bases, and 6 bases lay outside the gene matches. CDR1 and CDR2 from the germline V gene are SGHDN and FVKESK. The CDR3 is CASSQDPRGGRYF. CDR3 bases: TGTGCCAGCAGCCAAGATCCGCGGGGGGGCCGGTATTTT.

The rearrangement joins TRBV2 to TRBJ2-1; D gene ambiguous. Trimming stripped 9 bases from V and 5 bases from J, with 17 bases between. The CDR3 length is 14 residues. Germline V gene lookup returns CDR1 SNHLY and CDR2 FYNNEI. CDR3 amino acids: CARRQVNLHNEQFF. In DNA, the CDR3 is TGTGCCAGGCGGCAAGTTAACCTTCACAATGAGCAGTTCTTC. The full variable domain, in which reference TRBV2 and TRBJ2-1 provide the parts outside the CDR3, is EPEVTQTPSHQVTQMGQEVILRCVPISNHLYFYWYRQILGQKVEFLVSFYNNEISEKSEIFDDQFSVERPDGSNFTLKIRSTKLEDSAMYFCARRQVNLHNEQFFGPGTRLTVL.

The chain uses TRBV6-5 and TRBJ2-5; no reliable D call. The DNA matches TRBJ2-7 better at its end, which makes the J call doubtful. The CDR3 contains 12 residues. The germline CDR1 and CDR2 sequences are MNHEY and SVGAGI. In DNA, the CDR3 is TGTGCCAGTAGAGCGACGAGAAACGAGCAGTACTTC. Residues: CASRATRNEQYF.

V gene TRBV5-4 combines with J gene TRBJ1-2; TRBD1 matches at 9 bases. Trimming cost V 2 bases and J 5 bases; bases outside gene matches: 7. Germline loops: CDR1 SGHNT, CDR2 YYREEE (reference sequence). This CDR3 spans 15 amino acids. The CDR3 reads CASSFPGQGRYGYTF. Written as DNA, the CDR3 is TGTGCCAGCAGCTTTCCGGGACAGGGTCGGTATGGCTACACCTTC.

The rearrangement links TRBV6-5 to TRBJ1-3; no firm D call. Trimming shortened V by 2 bases and J by 0 bases, and 11 bases separated the two germline ends. The V gene's germline CDR1 is MNHEY and CDR2 SVGAGI. The CDR3 totals 16 residues. The CDR3 loop reads CASSYGSTFSGNTIYF. CDR3 DNA: TGTGCCAGCAGTTACGGTAGCACTTTCTCTGGAAACACCATATATTTT.

The chain carries TRBV5-6 and TRBJ1-5; TRBD1 matches at 7 bases. The V segment lost 2 bases and the J segment 4 bases; nucleotides outside the gene matches: 6. This CDR3 is built from 15 residues. Germline V lookup: CDR1 SGHDT, CDR2 YYEEEE. CDR3: CASSLRPRGNQPQHF. DNA for the CDR3: TGTGCCAGCAGCTTACGGCCCAGGGGGAATCAGCCCCAGCATTTT.

The V gene is TRBV28, the J gene TRBJ1-1; perhaps TRBD1 as D (6 bases). V lost 3 bases to trimming and J lost 0 bases, with 8 bases between them. Germline CDR1 and CDR2: MDHEN and SYDVKM. The CDR3 sequence is 14 residues long. DNA for the CDR3: TGTGCCAGCAGTTTTGGGGGCTTGAACACTGAAGCTTTCTTT. Translating it yields CASSFGGLNTEAFF.

The CDR3 DNA sequence: TGTGCCAGCAGCGGGCAGGGGAATGAAAAACTGTTTTTT. It translates to CASSGQGNEKLFF. The chain is built from TRBV9 and TRBJ1-4; D is possibly TRBD1 (6 bases). Germline CDR1 and CDR2: SGDLS and YYNGEE. CDR3 length: 13 amino acids. Trimming removed 3 bases from V and 5 bases from J, with 8 bases in between.

The chain is built from TRBV27 and TRBJ2-3, with TRBD2 as a possible D gene (5 bases). The germline V gene encodes CDR1 MNHEY and CDR2 SMNVEV (reference sequence). This CDR3 spans 17 amino acids. V lost 2 bases and J 1 base, leaving 16 bases between the germline ends. The CDR3 is CASSLGRGEVGTDTQYF. The CDR3 nucleotides read TGTGCCAGCAGTTTAGGGAGAGGAGAAGTTGGCACAGATACGCAGTATTTT.

CDR3 DNA sequence: TGTGCCAGCAGTGACGGGCAGGGAAAGAAGGGCACTGAAGCTTTCTTT. Its translation is CASSDGQGKKGTEAFF. J is TRBJ1-1 and V is TRBV2; TRBD1 is a possible D gene (5 bases). CDR3 length equals 16 residues. V lost 3 bases, J lost 4 bases, and 18 bases lay in between. Germline loops: CDR1 SNHLY, CDR2 FYNNEI.

V gene TRBV28 combines with J gene TRBJ2-3; no reliable D call. This CDR3 is built from 12 residues. In germline, CDR1 is MDHEN, CDR2 SYDVKM. The V and J ends lost 6 bases and 6 bases respectively, with 10 bases between them. The CDR3 DNA reads TGTGCCAGCAGCCTCGCTGAGGATACGCAGTATTTT. Translation gives CASSLAEDTQYF.